One and the same sample provided the 28 T cell receptor beta chains below, sequenced in a study of cytomegalovirus exposure and HLA in healthy donors. The PCR made use of 60 Vbeta and 13 Jbeta primers. Sequenced by immunoSEQ multiplex PCR; TCRdb stores in-frame clones only, minus some. The data contain 100,000 to 150,000 clones, 55% to 75% of them singletons. Sequencing was carried out using PBMCs. These receptors were obtained from a man aged 50 or older in good health and CMV-seropositive.

The J gene is TRBJ2-3, the V gene TRBV5-5; 7 nucleotides align to TRBD2. The junction had 1 base not matched to a gene; V was cut back by 0 bases and J by 0 bases. Germline V lookup: CDR1 SGHKS, CDR2 YYEKEE (reference sequence). The CDR3 extends over 15 amino acids. The DNA for the CDR3 is TGTGCCAGCAGCTTGGGGGAGGGGAGCACAGATACGCAGTATTTT. Translation gives CASSLGEGSTDTQYF.

The J gene is TRBJ2-7, the V gene TRBV5-1; 9 bases map to TRBD2. Trimming at V came to 0 bases and at J to 7 bases, leaving 11 bases not matched to a gene. The CDR3 runs to 16 residues. Germline V gene lookup returns CDR1 SGHRS and CDR2 YFSETQ. The CDR3 is CASSLAGGGVLKEQYF. CDR3 nucleotides: TGCGCCAGCAGCTTGGCCGGCGGGGGGGTCTTGAAGGAGCAGTACTTC.

The chain's CDR3 is CASGEVGNYNSPLHF. The CDR3 DNA reads TGTGCCAGCGGGGAGGTGGGGAATTATAATTCACCCCTCCACTTT. V usage is TRBV2 and J usage is TRBJ1-6; unclear D gene. The V gene lost 8 bases and the J gene lost 4 bases, with 15 bases spanning the gap. This CDR3 comprises 15 residues. Germline V CDR1 and CDR2: SNHLY, FYNNEI.

The J gene is TRBJ1-1, the V gene TRBV2; a possible D gene is TRBD1 (6 bases). The V end lost 4 bases, the J end lost 2 bases, and 14 bases lay between the germline ends. CDR1 is SNHLY, CDR2 FYNNEI, per germline. This CDR3 contains 15 residues. CDR3 in amino acids: CASSGTGKYNTEAFF. In nucleotides, the CDR3 is TGTGCCAGCAGTGGAACAGGGAAGTATAACACTGAAGCTTTCTTT.

This chain uses TRBV5-5 with TRBJ1-1; 10 nucleotides line up with TRBD1. CDR3 length equals 15 residues. In germline, CDR1 is SGHKS, CDR2 YYEKEE (reference sequence). V shed 4 bases, J shed 2 bases, and the junction held 5 bases outside the gene matches. The CDR3 is CASSRGTGDNTEAFF. The CDR3 DNA reads TGTGCCAGCAGCCGAGGGACAGGGGACAACACTGAAGCTTTCTTT. Filled out from reference TRBV5-5 and TRBJ1-1, the complete variable domain reads DAGVTQSPTHLIKTRGQQVTLRCSPISGHKSVSWYQQVLGQGPQFIFQYYEKEERGRGNFPDRFSARQFPNYSSELNVNALLLGDSALYLCASSRGTGDNTEAFFGQGTRLTVV.

The chain uses TRBV15 and TRBJ2-1; 16 positions agree with TRBD2. Losses at the gene ends were 3 bases for V and 0 bases for J; bases not matched to a gene: 11. The CDR3 is 21 amino acids. Germline CDR1 is LNHNV and CDR2 is YYDKDF (reference sequence). CDR3 sequence reads: CATSSARVGTSGGASYNEQFF. As DNA, the CDR3 is TGTGCCACCAGCAGTGCAAGGGTTGGGACTAGCGGGGGGGCCTCCTACAATGAGCAGTTCTTC.

This clone was seen a handful of times. V usage is TRBV7-2 and J usage is TRBJ2-5, with D tentatively TRBD2 (6 bases). Germline V CDR1 and CDR2: SGHTA, FQGNSA. CDR3 length: 14 amino acids. The V end lost 2 bases, the J end lost 5 bases, and 12 bases lay between the germline ends. Here the CDR3 DNA reads TGTGCCAGCAGCTTAACCCCGGGGAGGGAGACCCAGTACTTC. It translates to CASSLTPGRETQYF.

This chain uses TRBV7-2 with TRBJ1-3; D gene unclear. The CDR3 runs 15 residues. V was shortened by 1 base and J by 0 bases, with 7 bases between the two germline ends. CDR1 is SGHTA, CDR2 FQGNSA, per germline. The CDR3 nucleotides are TGTGCCAGCAGCTTAGAAGGGAGCTCTGGAAACACCATATATTTT. Its protein is CASSLEGSSGNTIYF. Combining the CDR3 with reference TRBV7-2 and TRBJ1-3 gives the whole variable domain GAGVSQSPSNKVTEKGKDVELRCDPISGHTALYWYRQSLGQGLEFLIYFQGNSAPDKSGLPSDRFSAERTGGSVSTLTIQRTQQEDSAVYLCASSLEGSSGNTIYFGEGSWLTVV.

A note on this clone: Other DNA variants within this sample encode the same CDR3. The rearrangement links TRBV15 to TRBJ2-5; D gene ambiguous. Trimming removed 0 bases at V and 5 bases at J, with 7 bases between. CDR1 LNHNV and CDR2 YYDKDF come from the germline V gene (reference sequence). This CDR3 has 13 residues. CDR3 coding DNA: TGTGCCACCAGCAGAGATTTGAGGGAGACCCAGTACTTC. This gives the protein CATSRDLRETQYF.

The J gene is TRBJ1-5, the V gene TRBV6-6; no firm D call. CDR1 is MNHNY and CDR2 is SVGAGI in the germline V gene (reference sequence). Trimming stripped 5 bases from V and 8 bases from J, with 10 bases between. There are 12 residues in the CDR3. The chain's CDR3 is CASSLPAEPQHF. The CDR3, as DNA: TGTGCCAGCAGTCTCCCCGCGGAGCCCCAGCATTTT.

V is TRBV6-1 and J is TRBJ1-1; D is uncertain. CDR1 and CDR2 (germline): MNHNS, SASEGT. The CDR3 extends over 15 amino acids. V lost 1 base to trimming and J lost 4 bases, with 13 bases between them. DNA of the CDR3: TGTGCCAGCAGTGAAGGCGCGCAGCGAACCACTGAAGCTTTCTTT. As protein: CASSEGAQRTTEAFF.

This chain links TRBV7-2 with TRBJ2-5; tentatively, D is TRBD1 (5 bases). V gave up 1 base and J gave up 6 bases, with 12 bases separating them. Germline V lookup: CDR1 SGHTA, CDR2 FQGNSA. The CDR3 sequence is 14 residues long. The CDR3 DNA sequence: TGTGCCAGCAGCTTAGATAGGGGCCGGAAGACCCAGTACTTC. This codes for CASSLDRGRKTQYF.

The gene calls are TRBV10-3 and TRBJ2-5, with TRBD2 as a possible D gene (5 bases). CDR1 and CDR2 (germline): ENHRY, SYGVKD. The CDR3 covers 12 residues. V lost 5 bases, J lost 2 bases, and 6 bases lay in between. CDR3 DNA: TGTGCCATCAGTCCGGGACAAGAGACCCAGTACTTC. Protein sequence: CAISPGQETQYF.

V and J are TRBV5-1 and TRBJ2-7; 8 bases are a match to TRBD1. The CDR3 runs to 13 residues. With V trimmed by 3 bases and J by 7 bases, 6 bases remained unmatched. Germline CDR1 is SGHRS and CDR2 is YFSETQ. CDR3 protein: CASSSTGGWEQYF. The DNA of the CDR3 is TGCGCCAGCAGCTCCACAGGGGGTTGGGAGCAGTACTTC.

This clone was counted a single time. The chain employs TRBV2 and TRBJ2-3, with 10 bases lining up with TRBD2. This CDR3 is 15 amino acids long. The V and J ends lost 3 bases and 6 bases, in that order; junction bases with no gene match: 6. Germline loops: CDR1 SNHLY, CDR2 FYNNEI. CDR3 nucleotide sequence: TGTGCCAGCAGTGATTGGGCTAGCGGGAGCGATACGCAGTATTTT. As protein: CASSDWASGSDTQYF.

This clone was counted a single time. This rearrangement joins TRBV2 to TRBJ2-7; TRBD2 matches 7 bases. CDR1 is SNHLY, CDR2 FYNNEI, per germline. J gave up 4 bases and V 7 bases, and 10 bases lay outside the gene matches. This CDR3 spans 14 amino acids. The CDR3 nucleotides read TGTGCCAGCAAGGGTGGCGGGAGCCAGTACGAGCAGTACTTC. Translated: CASKGGGSQYEQYF.

This chain connects TRBV29-1 to TRBJ1-4; D is unresolved. Germline V gene sequence: CDR1 SQVTM, CDR2 ANQGSEA. The CDR3 spans 12 residues. The V and J ends lost 4 bases and 5 bases respectively, with 8 bases between them. The CDR3 loop reads CSVGEINEKLFF. In DNA, the CDR3 is TGCAGCGTTGGGGAGATAAATGAAAAACTGTTTTTT.

The rearrangement links TRBV5-1 to TRBJ1-1; no reliable D call. Trimming removed 3 bases at V and 1 base at J, with 16 bases between. CDR1 and CDR2 (germline): SGHRS, YFSETQ. CDR3 length: 16 residues. The CDR3 nucleotides read TGCGCCAGCAGCTCCCCGTCTCGGGGAAAGAACACTGAAGCTTTCTTT. This codes for CASSSPSRGKNTEAFF.

This clone showed up just once. The chain recombines TRBV9 with TRBJ2-5; the D gene is possibly TRBD1 (5 bases). The germline V and J ends were trimmed by 3 bases and 5 bases, with 11 bases remaining between them. The length of the CDR3 is 13 residues. Germline V gives CDR1 SGDLS, CDR2 YYNGEE. CDR3: CASSEAGWETQYF. In nucleotides, the CDR3 is TGTGCCAGCAGCGAGGCAGGGTGGGAGACCCAGTACTTC.

This rearrangement joins TRBV6-5 to TRBJ1-2; 8 bases align to TRBD1. V gave up 4 bases and J gave up 0 bases; unmatched junction bases: 7. The CDR3 sequence is 16 residues long. CDR1 is MNHEY, CDR2 SVGAGI, per germline. The CDR3 is CASSSPGQATNYGYTF. The DNA for the CDR3 is TGTGCCAGCAGTTCGCCGGGACAGGCGACTAACTATGGCTACACCTTC.

The chain is built from TRBV10-3 and TRBJ2-2; a possible D gene is TRBD1 (7 bases). With 7 bases removed from V and 4 bases from J, the gap between germline ends came to 10 bases. Germline V gene lookup returns CDR1 ENHRY and CDR2 SYGVKD. The CDR3 contains 13 residues. CDR3 sequence (DNA): TGTGCCATCAACAGGGGAGGCACCGGGGAGCTGTTTTTT. Translating gives CAINRGGTGELFF.

This clone showed up just once. The J gene is TRBJ2-7, the V gene TRBV9; D is perhaps TRBD2 (7 bases). The V and J ends lost 3 bases and 6 bases respectively, with 19 bases between them. The CDR3 loop spans 15 amino acids. Germline loops: CDR1 SGDLS, CDR2 YYNGEE. DNA for the CDR3: TGTGCCAGCAGCGAAAGAGGGGGGGAGATCGGCGAGCAGTACTTC. Protein sequence: CASSERGGEIGEQYF.

The chain joins TRBV5-4 to TRBJ1-4; 8 bases map to TRBD1. This CDR3 has 14 residues. Germline values: CDR1 SGHNT, CDR2 YYREEE (reference sequence). The V and J ends lost 5 bases and 8 bases, in that order; junction bases with no gene match: 8. CDR3 DNA sequence: TGTGCCAGCAGTCGCGGACAGGGAAGAGAAAAACTGTTTTTT. Its translation: CASSRGQGREKLFF. Drawing the rest from reference TRBV5-4 and TRBJ1-4, the complete variable domain is ETGVTQSPTHLIKTRGQQVTLRCSSQSGHNTVSWYQQALGQGPQFIFQYYREEENGRGNFPPRFSGLQFPNYSSELNVNALELDDSALYLCASSRGQGREKLFFGSGTQLSVL.

The chain combines TRBV5-6 with TRBJ1-3, with D unclear. The germline gives CDR1 SGHDT, CDR2 YYEEEE. The CDR3 is made up of 15 amino acids. Trimming took 2 bases from V and 7 from J, leaving 16 bases between them. CDR3 loop: CASSLDFEAQNTIYF. DNA of the CDR3: TGTGCCAGCAGCTTAGACTTCGAGGCCCAGAACACCATATATTTT.

This clone has only a few counts. The chain uses TRBV29-1 and TRBJ1-1, with D possibly being TRBD1 (6 bases). Trimming left V 4 bases short and J 4 bases short, with 16 bases between. CDR1 is SQVTM and CDR2 is ANQGSEA in the germline V gene. The CDR3 has 14 amino acids. The CDR3 sequence is CSVGGRGDLTEAFF. For the CDR3, the DNA is TGCAGCGTTGGGGGGAGGGGGGATCTCACTGAAGCTTTCTTT.

V and J are TRBV6-5 and TRBJ2-7, with a possible D match to TRBD2 (5 bases). Germline lookup yields CDR1 MNHEY and CDR2 SVGAGI. The CDR3 has 13 amino acids. V lost 6 bases and J lost 7, with 16 bases in between. This chain's CDR3 is CASRRTVNAEQYF. CDR3 nucleotide sequence: TGTGCCAGCAGACGGACTGTTAATGCAGAGCAGTACTTC.

In DNA form, the CDR3 reads TGTGCCACCAGCAGAGCGGGTAACGCTGAAGCTTTCTTT. Its translation: CATSRAGNAEAFF. The J gene is TRBJ1-1, the V gene TRBV15, with no clear D. The ends were cut back, 1 base at V and 6 bases at J, with 9 bases in the middle. The CDR3 consists of 13 residues. Germline V gene lookup returns CDR1 LNHNV and CDR2 YYDKDF (reference sequence).

The CDR3 sequence is CASSQRTGGYNEQFF. Written as DNA, the CDR3 is TGTGCCAGCTCACAGCGGACAGGGGGTTACAATGAGCAGTTCTTC. This chain uses TRBV18 with TRBJ2-1, with 10 bases aligning to TRBD1. The CDR3 extends over 15 amino acids. From germline, CDR1 is KGHSH and CDR2 LQKENI. J was trimmed by 4 bases and V by 4 bases; bases with no gene match: 4.